What follows is one TCR beta chain and its context. What it binds is unknown. Only in-frame clones appear in the TCRdb table, and some are missing; sequencing was by immunoSEQ multiplex PCR. The data contain some 250,000 clones, about 86% of them singletons. This entry is derived from a study of cytomegalovirus exposure and HLA in healthy donors. Study-level points and caveats: Among the CMV-associated chains, three were confirmed in vitro as specific for CMV antigens. In the approximately 120 validation repertoires, a later analysis found that first-cohort TCR clusters tended to co-occur.

V lost 1 base and J 5 bases, leaving 8 bases between the germline ends. The CDR3 covers 13 residues. Germline V gives CDR1 MNHEY, CDR2 SMNVEV (reference sequence). The TCR originated in a woman in her twenties or thirties in good health and CMV-seropositive. The sample was PBMCs. The rearrangement links TRBV27 to TRBJ2-5; the D is unclear. The CDR3 sequence: CASSLWATETQYF. Here the CDR3 DNA reads TGTGCCAGCAGTTTATGGGCGACGGAGACCCAGTACTTC.